The source of this T cell receptor beta chain is a study of blood T cell repertoires in COVID-19. The wider study: From T cells, B-cell-depleted T cells, or PBMCs came the material, which was cDNA or gDNA.

Original analysis: Reference gene primer amplification in the assay estimated nucleated cell counts. Profiling relied on immunoSEQ multiplex PCR, and the TCRdb table lists in-frame clones only, not all of them. Clone size and the V and J calls come from that table; the DNA yielded D and trimming. Among 150,000 to 200,000 clones listed, around 90% were seen once. The CDR3 extends over 12 amino acids. V lost 5 bases to trimming and J lost 3 bases, with 7 bases between them. Germline CDR1 MNHEY, CDR2 SMNVEV (reference sequence). Source material: peripheral blood. The sequence was obtained from a woman between 50 and 59 years old with acute or convalescent COVID-19. The chain has TRBV27 and TRBJ1-2; D unclear. Here the CDR3 reads CASSGSYYGYTF. The CDR3 DNA reads TGTGCCAGCAGTGGCAGTTACTATGGCTACACCTTC.